This T cell receptor beta chain derives from a study of blood T cells in healthy people across ages. Trimming took off 5 bases at V and 8 bases at J, with 15 bases between the two ends. The CDR3 sequence is 13 residues long. Per the germline V gene, CDR1 is SGHVS and CDR2 is FNYEAQ. A word on this clonotype: Its antigen remains unidentified.

Primed by a sample-barcoded 5' primer and a J-beta primer mix, a second PCR proceeded for about 7 to 11 cycles. A tag from a template-switch adaptor with 12 random nucleotides marked each cDNA molecule. Individual samples furnished no less than 2.5 million CDR3-containing paired-end reads apiece. TCRdb analysed the 5' RACE reads with MiXCR anew, one entry per CDR3 protein. This sample yields about 1.4 million distinct CDR3 sequences, of which approximately 59% are seen a single time; 6.5% to 8.5% belongs to the top ten. Each sample used at least 6 million PBMCs. Study-wide results and limits: Getting older went along with TCR beta diversity per million T cells dropping roughly linearly.

The rearrangement uses TRBV7-6 and TRBJ1-2; D is perhaps TRBD1 (6 bases). The sequence derives from a man younger than 35 in good health. Input material: blood. The CDR3: CASSPLQGSGYTF. Here the CDR3 DNA reads TGTGCCAGCAGCCCACTCCAGGGGAGCGGCTACACCTTC.